This section outlines one T cell receptor (beta chain) sequence together with its context. Its antigen specificity is not known. Libraries were prepared through the immunoSEQ multiplex PCR assay. For the multiplex PCR, a mixture combining 60 forward primers for TCR Vbeta segments and 13 reverse primers for TCR Jbeta segments was used. The CDR3 region of rearranged TCR beta genes was amplified from genomic DNA by a multiplex PCR assay. The amplified TCR beta libraries were sequenced on the Illumina HiSeq System as 87-base-pair reads. The authors' pipeline ran thus. In a later analysis, around 80 million unique TCR beta chains were counted across the approximately 640 repertoires, and roughly 10 million of these chains were shared by at least two donors. A nearest-neighbor algorithm error-corrected the raw reads and collapsed the reads into unique sequences, merging closely related sequences to remove PCR and sequencing errors. V, D and J gene segments were assigned by aligning CDR3 sequences to IMGT reference sequences. Each retained sequence needed at least a six-nucleotide match to both a V gene segment and a J gene segment. A rearrangement counted as productive if the CDR3 had no stop codons and remained in frame with V and J, and every other rearrangement counted as non-productive. Following IMGT convention, CDR3 was defined as the stretch from the second conserved V-encoded cysteine to the conserved J-encoded phenylalanine. The earlier analysis of approximately 590 of the donors excluded any sequence lacking an unambiguous match to a single V gene segment. In an earlier analysis of a few hundred of the donors, V segments were called functional above 56.7% productive rearrangements and were called segregating when the between-donor standard deviation exceeded 5%. To diagnose cytomegalovirus status from the catalog of TCR beta chain sequences, a statistical classification framework was built. In a later analysis, V and J genes were assigned by comparing TCR nucleotide sequences against IMGT/GENE-DB human TR gene sequences. The TCRdist pipeline was used in a later analysis to assign CDR3 sequences and most-parsimonious VDJ recombination scenarios. In a later analysis, every TCR beta chain was defined by the combination of its CDR3 amino acid sequence and its V-gene family, and reads without a unique V-gene family were dropped. To address suspected cross-contamination and a sequencing artifact, a later analysis removed 592 highly shared, low-generation-probability nucleotide sequences. In a later analysis, a clonal expansion index was calculated for each public chain from normalized within-repertoire ranks of inferred template counts. Generation probabilities in a later analysis came from a VDJ recombination model fitted to out-of-frame rearrangements, and those results were checked against IGoR. A later analysis scored TCR-TCR, TCR-HLA and TCR-CMV co-occurrence with hypergeometric tests, applying a repertoire-size bias correction to TCR pairs. False discovery rates were estimated in a later analysis by permuting HLA or CMV assignments 20 times. In a later analysis, co-occurring TCRs were grouped with DBSCAN, and TCRdist sequence similarity was added when clustering was performed within HLA-allele-positive subsets. Repertoires with fewer than 30,000 or more than 120,000 public chains, plus five repertoires with anomalous nucleotide sharing, were excluded from co-occurrence clustering. TCRdb re-hosts the immuneACCESS table, in-frame sequences only. Its copies lack some clones; in the studies checked, an unresolved V gene accounts for under half of them, and the cause for the rest is not known. V, J and clone size were drawn from that table, and D and trimming were deduced from the DNA. This sample's table carries 96,000 or so clones. Of the sample, roughly 3.4% is held by the ten largest clones.

This record belongs to a study of cytomegalovirus exposure and HLA in healthy donors (dated by TCRdb to about 2017). A note on the overall study: An earlier analysis of several hundred of the donors reported roughly 270 Gb of sequence data and 117 million unique TCR beta sequences from 150 million to 200 million T cells. About 280 gigabases of sequencing data and around 80 million unique TCR sequences made up an early release that covered approximately 620 HLA-typed donors. Among some 410 genotyped donors of the cohort, an average of roughly 230,000 unique TCR beta nucleotide sequences was sequenced per donor, of which 15% to 20% were non-productive. Rather than using new phenotypic data, the later analysis identified candidate immune exposures from TCR beta sequences and from how often those sequences occurred across donors. The study combined high-throughput TCR immunosequencing, statistical association of individual TCRs with disease status, and machine learning to predict cytomegalovirus infection status. A later genetic analysis used genome-wide SNP genotypes for about 60% of the roughly 700 donors, treating that subset as a discovery cohort. An earlier analysis of 587 of the donors used high-throughput TCR beta sequencing to judge whether each TCR beta V gene segment behaved as functional or pseudogenic. Alongside the repertoire data, information on donor age, sex, ethnicity and CMV serostatus was compiled. Typing coverage differed by locus: A, B, C, DRB1 and DQB1 were typed in roughly 620-630 donors, DQA1 in 522, DPA1 in over 600, and DPB1 in roughly 450. In addition to the first cohort of hundreds of subjects, a separate validation cohort of 130 or so different subjects was used. Every discovery cohort repertoire had been produced on one sequencing platform. Class I and class II HLA loci were covered by the typing at four-digit resolution. The study aimed to test whether cataloging public T cell receptors could reveal signatures of past pathogen exposure. The T cell repertoires of under 700 subjects were profiled by immunosequencing and related to cytomegalovirus serostatus. A later analysis re-examined previously published TCR beta repertoires from 500 to 700 donors and added high-resolution HLA genotyping to investigate patterns of TCR occurrence. Among the roughly 400 genotyped donors, about 83% belonged to the genetic ancestry cluster associated with self-reported Caucasian donors. Five DR-DQ haplotypes were handled as single units for association and clustering, since linkage in the cohort was strong. The full study reports these points: In the study, around 150 TCR beta chains were listed as associated with cytomegalovirus. V-gene and J-gene trimming of TCR beta chains was associated with a missense DCLRE1C variant in a later genetic analysis, and the association was replicated in an independent cohort. At a false discovery rate of 0.05, a later analysis linked some 18,000 TCR beta sequences to specific HLA alleles. Across donors, most TCR sequences were observed very rarely, whereas some public TCRs were present in many individuals. The cohort was sequenced for TCR beta chains only, and without alpha or paired-chain data the features that could be detected were limited. In vitro tests confirmed that a few of the cytomegalovirus-associated TCR beta chains recognize cytomegalovirus antigens. Broadly in line with IMGT annotations, most TCR beta V segments showed up in productive rearrangements about 87% or about 30% of the time in an earlier analysis of 587 of the donors. CMV serostatus was the only immune exposure information available for the cohort. Linkage disequilibrium might explain the correlated functional status among segregating V segments, but an unknown experimental factor could not be excluded. In a later analysis, HLA-associated TCR beta chains were found to be more clonally expanded and to have lower generation probabilities than equally common non-associated chains. The authors suggested that the approach could potentially be extended to other disease states and immunological phenotypes. A further reported finding was that TCR beta sequences accurately predicted the HLA-A and HLA-B alleles for most subjects in the first cohort. According to a later genetic analysis, donors in an Asian-associated ancestry cluster had fewer N-insertions in productive TCRs than the roughly 700-donor mean. The earlier analysis of 587 of the donors excluded roughly 17 rarely observed V segments, including chromosome 9 orphons, because counts were too low. Several of the top co-occurrence clusters appeared to be linked to parvovirus B19, influenza, CMV and Epstein-Barr virus, according to a later analysis. A cluster of highly shared sequence variants was judged likely to be a technical artifact of the sequencing pipeline. Sequencing depth was assumed to be roughly uniform across donors in the presence/absence analyses, though that assumption may not hold. The classifier was reported to diagnose cytomegalovirus status with high specificity and sensitivity in both the original cohort and the validation cohort. Most CMV-associated TCR beta chains appeared to be HLA-restricted in a later analysis, and the HLA associations seemed to be driven largely by CMV exposure. Because HLA typing was missing for some donors at each locus, association tests included only the typed subset. Assigning TCR associations to individual alleles was difficult when HLA alleles, especially DR and DQ, strongly co-occurred. Some IMGT-functional V segments, including TRBV6-2 and TRBV6-3, could not be told apart with the 87-base-pair reads, so those segments were excluded. A later analysis found that TCR association rates varied across HLA loci, with DRB1 alleles showing the most associated TCRs and HLA-C alleles the fewest.

The cohort consisted of 600 to 700 healthy bone marrow donors. Cohort members were all nominally healthy when sampled, although unrecorded immune exposures were likely present. The donor tested CMV seronegative, placing the donor among the 352 seronegative members of the cohort. Each donor provided a peripheral blood sample, and peripheral blood mononuclear cells were used for TCR beta sequencing. Genomic DNA was extracted from the blood cell samples with the Qiagen DNeasy Blood Extraction Kit. The germline V gene sets CDR1 to MDHEN and CDR2 to SYDVKM. The trim is 6 bases for V and 2 bases for J, with a gap of 17 bases between the germline ends. The CDR3 holds 15 amino acids from the cysteine to the phenylalanine. The kept DNA is CDR3 alone, 45 bases in frame from the first base.

The clonotype was recovered from a woman in her 30s in good health and CMV-seronegative. Recombination connected TRBV28 to TRBJ2-7; the D gene is perhaps TRBD1, on 6 matching bases. The sequencing input was PBMCs. CDR3 protein: CASSSPETGTYEQYF. The nucleotides read TGTGCCAGCAGCTCCCCGGAGACAGGCACCTACGAGCAGTACTTC. The CDR3, completed at both ends by the reference TRBV28 and TRBJ2-7 genes, gives the full variable domain DVKVTQSSRYLVKRTGEKVFLECVQDMDHENMFWYRQDPGLGLRLIYFSYDVKMKEKGDIPEGYSVSREKKERFSLILESASTNQTSMYLCASSSPETGTYEQYFGPGTRLTVT.